The clone carrying this T cell receptor beta chain came up many times. Its cognate antigen is unknown. The read terminates 3 residues ahead of where the CDR3 ends, so the germline J gene completes it. The CDR3 has 14 residues. With 3 bases clipped from V and 7 bases from J, the junction kept 3 bases outside the gene matches. Germline values: CDR1 SGHRS, CDR2 YFSETQ. Heparinized whole blood, roughly 4.5 to 8 ml, came from each donor. Equal genomic DNA amounts from CVID and control samples were sequenced. Assay used: immunoSEQ multiplex PCR; TCRdb lists only in-frame clones, some missing. Singletons are absent from the sample, which has about 52,000 clones. The sample originates from a study of T cell clonality in common variable immunodeficiency. Findings and limits, study-wide: T cell subpopulation sequencing would be needed to explain CVID clonality. Compared with controls, CVID subjects had fewer shared TCRbeta clones.

The sequenced sample was peripheral blood mononuclear cells. The source is a person aged 18 to 75 in good health. The rearrangement uses TRBV5-1 and TRBJ1-4; 10 bases agree with TRBD1. The part of the CDR3 DNA that was read is TGCGCCAGCAGCTCCCGGACAGGGGGTGAAAAA. Translating gives CASSSRTGGEK. The complete CDR3 sequence is CASSSRTGGEKLFF.